Following are 17 T cell receptor beta chains from one sample sequenced in a study of shared clonotypes between healthy human individuals. Produced via immunoSEQ multiplex PCR; TCRdb's table is partial and in-frame only. The repertoire holds under 600,000 clones, roughly four fifths seen once, with around 12% in the top ten. Sequencing was performed on PBMCs. Source of these receptors: a woman aged 40-49 years in good health. Some clones in this sample may be carry-over from other donors' samples.

V is TRBV9 and J is TRBJ2-7; 8 bases align to TRBD2. The trim removed 0 bases at V and 4 bases at J, leaving 9 bases unmatched. The germline V gene has CDR1 SGDLS and CDR2 YYNGEE. This CDR3 is 16 amino acids long. CDR3 sequence: CASSVAATGGDYEQYF. The CDR3 coding sequence is TGTGCCAGCAGCGTAGCTGCGACGGGAGGGGATTACGAGCAGTACTTC. Full variable domain (rest looked up from reference TRBV9 and TRBJ2-7): DSGVTQTPKHLITATGQRVTLRCSPRSGDLSVYWYQQSLDQGLQFLIQYYNGEERAKGNILERFSAQQFPDLHSELNLSSLELGDSALYFCASSVAATGGDYEQYFGPGTRLTVT.

This clone has a single count. The chain has TRBV7-9 and TRBJ2-2, with TRBD2 matching 8 bases. The CDR3 has 15 amino acids. CDR1 and CDR2 from the germline V gene are SEHNR and FQNEAQ (reference sequence). The V gene end was trimmed by 7 bases and the J gene end by 1 base; junction bases not matched to a gene: 5. The CDR3 loop reads CASIPSGRNTGELFF. The CDR3 coding sequence is TGTGCCAGCATTCCAAGCGGGAGGAACACCGGGGAGCTGTTTTTT.

The chain is built from TRBV18 and TRBJ2-1, with 9 bases matching TRBD1. The CDR3 totals 20 residues. The germline V gene encodes CDR1 KGHSH and CDR2 LQKENI. Germline trimming cut 3 bases from V and 0 bases from J; bases unmatched to any gene: 15. The CDR3 DNA reads TGTGCCAGCTCACCCGGGACAGGGAGAAGTAGCCCCAGCTCCTACAATGAGCAGTTCTTC. It translates to CASSPGTGRSSPSSYNEQFF.

This rearrangement joins TRBV28 to TRBJ2-7; 9 bases match TRBD1. Germline-derived CDR1 and CDR2 are MDHEN and SYDVKM. CDR3 length: 13 amino acids. V lost 6 bases to trimming and J lost 6 bases; unmatched junction nucleotides: 6. CDR3 sequence reads: CASRNPTGGEQYF. The CDR3 nucleotides are TGTGCCAGCAGAAACCCGACAGGGGGCGAGCAGTACTTC.

The chain combines TRBV9 with TRBJ2-3; 8 bases agree with TRBD2. Germline trimming cut 0 bases from V and 4 bases from J; bases unmatched to any gene: 7. CDR3 length: 16 residues. The germline V gene encodes CDR1 SGDLS and CDR2 YYNGEE. This CDR3 is CASSVVDGRVADTQYF. DNA of the CDR3: TGTGCCAGCAGCGTAGTTGACGGGAGGGTCGCAGATACGCAGTATTTT.

The CDR3 loop is CASTALAGVNEQFF. CDR3 in DNA: TGCGCCAGCACAGCACTAGCGGGGGTCAATGAGCAGTTCTTC. The genes are TRBV5-1 and TRBJ2-1; 11 nucleotides match TRBD2. From germline, CDR1 is SGHRS and CDR2 YFSETQ. V lost 6 bases and J lost 6; bases outside the gene matches: 5. The CDR3 is 14 residues long.

The V gene is TRBV19, the J gene TRBJ1-1; no definite D call. The V end was cut by 7 bases, the J end by 4 bases, with 22 bases between. CDR1 is LNHDA and CDR2 is SQIVND in the germline V gene (reference sequence). The CDR3 totals 16 residues. CDR3 region: CASTPRGLSFGTEAFF. The DNA for the CDR3 is TGTGCCAGTACCCCCCGAGGCCTCAGTTTTGGCACTGAAGCTTTCTTT.

V is TRBV28 and J is TRBJ2-7; 12 positions agree with TRBD1. CDR1 is MDHEN and CDR2 is SYDVKM in the germline V gene. With V trimmed by 6 bases and J by 6 bases, 6 bases remained unmatched. This CDR3 spans 14 amino acids. The CDR3 DNA reads as TGTGCCAGCAGGGGGGACAGGGGGCAGCTCGAGCAGTACTTC. Translating gives CASRGDRGQLEQYF.

This clone turned up a few times. V usage is TRBV30 and J usage is TRBJ1-1, with 8 positions matching TRBD1. V shed 2 bases, J shed 4 bases, and the junction held 6 bases outside the gene matches. This CDR3 is 14 amino acids long. The germline V gene encodes CDR1 GTSNPN and CDR2 SVGIG (reference sequence). CDR3 DNA: TGTGCCTGGAGTCCCACAGGGGGATTCACTGAAGCTTTCTTT. Residues: CAWSPTGGFTEAFF.

This clone was counted a single time. Other DNA sequences in this sample translate to the same CDR3. The chain recombines TRBV27 with TRBJ1-1; D remains ambiguous. Germline CDR1 MNHEY, CDR2 SMNVEV (reference sequence). This CDR3 region has 13 residues. V was pared by 2 bases and J by 2 bases, with 6 bases between. CDR3 DNA: TGTGCCAGCAGTTTAAGTAAAAACACTGAAGCTTTCTTT. Translation: CASSLSKNTEAFF.

Only one count was recorded for this clone. The sample carries other DNA sequences with the same CDR3. CDR3 region: CASSLDYRSYEQYF. The CDR3 DNA reads as TGTGCCAGCAGCTTGGATTACAGGAGCTACGAGCAGTACTTC. The chain uses TRBV5-4 and TRBJ2-7; possibly TRBD1 for D (5 bases). Germline-derived CDR1 and CDR2 are SGHNT and YYREEE (reference sequence). The germline V and J ends were trimmed by 0 bases and 3 bases, with 10 bases remaining between them. The CDR3 has 14 residues. Looking up the rest from reference TRBV5-4 and TRBJ2-7 gives the full variable domain: ETGVTQSPTHLIKTRGQQVTLRCSSQSGHNTVSWYQQALGQGPQFIFQYYREEENGRGNFPPRFSGLQFPNYSSELNVNALELDDSALYLCASSLDYRSYEQYFGPGTRLTVT.

The rearrangement joins TRBV27 to TRBJ2-1, with D tentatively TRBD2 (5 bases). The germline V and J ends were trimmed by 5 bases and 0 bases, with 14 bases remaining between them. The CDR3 is made up of 16 amino acids. The germline CDR1 and CDR2 sequences are MNHEY and SMNVEV (reference sequence). The CDR3 DNA sequence: TGTGCCAGCAGTCTACTCCCGGGGATCTCCTACAATGAGCAGTTCTTC. As protein: CASSLLPGISYNEQFF.

This clone has only one observation. The CDR3, as DNA: TGTGCCAGCAGTGTAGCGGGAGGGGGTTACAATGAGCAGTTCTTC. Translating gives CASSVAGGGYNEQFF. The rearrangement links TRBV6-4 to TRBJ2-1; 11 positions match TRBD2. Unmatched junction bases numbered 3, after V lost 4 bases and J lost 4 bases. The CDR3 contains 15 residues. CDR1 is MRHNA and CDR2 is SNTAGT in the germline V gene.

As for this clone: This clone may be a read error of a much larger clone one base away. This chain joins TRBV4-2 and TRBJ2-7; 7 bases are shared with TRBD2. CDR1 is LGHNA, CDR2 YNFKEQ, per germline. There are 14 residues in the CDR3. The V gene end was trimmed by 4 bases and the J gene end by 3 bases; junction bases not matched to a gene: 6. The CDR3 region has the DNA TGTGCCAGCAGCCCTTCGGCTAGCGGCTACGAGCAGTACTTC. This encodes CASSPSASGYEQYF.

This rearrangement joins TRBV5-8 to TRBJ2-3; 12 bases are a match to TRBD2. Germline V gene sequence: CDR1 SGHTS, CDR2 YDEGEE. Unmatched junction bases numbered 11, after V lost 7 bases and J lost 5 bases. This CDR3 is 16 amino acids long. This CDR3 is CASAQRPGLAGDTQYF. The CDR3, as DNA: TGTGCCAGCGCACAAAGACCGGGACTAGCGGGAGATACGCAGTATTTT.

As concerns this clone: This same CDR3 is encoded by further DNA sequences in the sample. The CDR3 coding sequence is TGTGCCAGCAGCGTAGGAGTGGGGACTAGCGGGAGGAATGAGCAGTTCTTC. It codes for CASSVGVGTSGRNEQFF. The chain carries TRBV9 and TRBJ2-1; 15 bases agree with TRBD2. This CDR3 region has 17 residues. The V segment lost 0 bases and the J segment 7 bases; nucleotides outside the gene matches: 5. Germline assignment: CDR1 SGDLS and CDR2 YYNGEE.

The V call is TRBV28, the J call TRBJ2-3; 9 bases align to TRBD2. The germline V gene has CDR1 MDHEN and CDR2 SYDVKM. The CDR3 has 13 residues. The V segment lost 6 bases and the J segment 4 bases; nucleotides outside the gene matches: 2. The CDR3 here is CASRLAGPDTQYF. As DNA, the CDR3 is TGTGCCAGCAGACTAGCGGGTCCAGATACGCAGTATTTT. Drawing the rest from reference TRBV28 and TRBJ2-3, the complete variable domain is DVKVTQSSRYLVKRTGEKVFLECVQDMDHENMFWYRQDPGLGLRLIYFSYDVKMKEKGDIPEGYSVSREKKERFSLILESASTNQTSMYLCASRLAGPDTQYFGPGTRLTVL.